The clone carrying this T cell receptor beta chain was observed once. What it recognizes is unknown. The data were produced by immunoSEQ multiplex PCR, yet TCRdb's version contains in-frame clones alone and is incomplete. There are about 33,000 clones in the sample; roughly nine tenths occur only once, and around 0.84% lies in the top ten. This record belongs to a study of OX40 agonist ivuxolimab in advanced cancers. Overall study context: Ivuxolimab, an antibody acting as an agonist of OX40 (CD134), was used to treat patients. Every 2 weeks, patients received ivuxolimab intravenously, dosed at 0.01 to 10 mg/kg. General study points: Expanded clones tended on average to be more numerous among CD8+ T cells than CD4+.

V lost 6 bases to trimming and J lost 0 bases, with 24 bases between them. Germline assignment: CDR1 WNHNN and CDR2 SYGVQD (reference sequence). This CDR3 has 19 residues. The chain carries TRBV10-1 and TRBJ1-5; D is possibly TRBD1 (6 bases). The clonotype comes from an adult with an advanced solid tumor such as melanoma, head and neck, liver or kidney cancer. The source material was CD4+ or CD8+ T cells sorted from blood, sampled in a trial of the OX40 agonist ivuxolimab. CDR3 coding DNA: TGCGCCAGCAGCCATCCCGGCGGCCTTGGGGGCGGTAGCAATCAGCCCCAGCATTTT. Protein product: CASSHPGGLGGGSNQPQHF.